Presented here are 30 T cell receptor beta chains from one specimen sequenced in a study of PD-1 blockade in classical Hodgkin lymphoma. Repertoires were generated with immunoSEQ multiplex PCR, while TCRdb's copy carries only in-frame clones and drops some. The data show roughly 28,000 clones, roughly 70% seen once. Every one of the patients relapsed after autologous stem cell transplantation (brentuximab vedotin exposure was variable). Sequences were derived from peripheral blood mononuclear cells (PBMCs), sampled before the second cycle of nivolumab. All receptors derive from a human donor with classical Hodgkin lymphoma.

This sequence joins TRBV10-3 and TRBJ1-2, with 8 bases matching TRBD1. CDR3 size: 12 residues. Trimming took 7 bases from V and 5 from J; bases not matched to a gene: 3. Germline CDR1 and CDR2: ENHRY and SYGVKD. The CDR3 nucleotides read TGTGCCATCAACAGGGGGGGATATGGCTACACCTTC. It translates to CAINRGGYGYTF.

J is TRBJ1-1 and V is TRBV7-2; no clear D gene. V was shortened by 3 bases and J by 0 bases, with 8 bases between the two germline ends. Looked up from germline, CDR1 is SGHTA and CDR2 is FQGNSA. This CDR3 region has 14 residues. CDR3: CASSFRTVNTEAFF. The CDR3 nucleotides read TGTGCCAGCAGCTTTCGCACAGTGAACACTGAAGCTTTCTTT.

In this sample, this clone turned up a few times. The J gene is TRBJ2-7, the V gene TRBV7-6; TRBD1 is a possible D gene (6 bases). CDR1 is SGHVS and CDR2 is FNYEAQ in the germline V gene. V gave up 1 base and J gave up 6 bases, with 13 bases separating them. The CDR3 extends over 14 amino acids. The CDR3 loop is CASSLGAGAGEQYV. In nucleotides, the CDR3 is TGTGCCAGCAGCTTAGGGGCAGGGGCGGGCGAGCAGTACGTC.

With regard to this clone: At one of its ends the junction is not consistent with the germline gene, which may arise from a read error. The same CDR3 is also encoded by other DNA sequences in this sample. The J gene is TRBJ2-1, the V gene TRBV5-5, with a weak D call TRBD2 (6 bases). The germline gives CDR1 SGHKS, CDR2 YYEKEE (reference sequence). The CDR3 loop spans 15 amino acids. The CDR3 region has the DNA TGCGCCAGCAGCCACGGGACTCATTCCTACAATGAGCAGTTCTTC. Its protein is CASSHGTHSYNEQFF.

The chain is built from TRBV4-3 and TRBJ2-3; weak D call: TRBD1 (6 bases). Germline CDR1 is LGHNA and CDR2 is YSLEER. V shed 1 base and J shed 3 bases, with 8 bases lying between them. The CDR3 totals 14 residues. The CDR3 reads CASSQAGTTDTQYF. In nucleotides, the CDR3 is TGCGCCAGCAGCCAAGCAGGGACAACAGATACGCAGTATTTT.

The chain recombines TRBV29-1 with TRBJ1-2; possibly TRBD1 for D (6 bases). The germline CDR1 and CDR2 sequences are SQVTM and ANQGSEA. CDR3 size: 12 residues. Between the trimmed V and J ends, which lost 3 bases and 8 bases, there was a span of 13 bases. The DNA of the CDR3 is TGCAGCGTTGAGTGGAGGACAGACGGCTACACCTTC. The encoded protein is CSVEWRTDGYTF. Using reference TRBV29-1 and TRBJ1-2 for the parts outside the CDR3, the full variable domain is SAVISQKPSRDICQRGTSLTIQCQVDSQVTMMFWYRQQPGQSLTLIATANQGSEATYESGFVIDKFPISRPNLTFSTLTVSNMSPEDSSIYLCSVEWRTDGYTFGSGTRLTVV.

The chain has TRBV5-6 and TRBJ2-3, with 7 bases fitting TRBD1. The CDR3 sequence is 15 residues long. CDR1 and CDR2 from the germline V gene are SGHDT and YYEEEE. After removal of 4 bases from V and 3 bases from J, the junction contained 8 bases not matched to a gene. CDR3 in amino acids: CASSSTGDVTDTQYF. The CDR3 DNA is TGTGCCAGCAGCAGCACAGGGGACGTTACAGATACGCAGTATTTT. The full variable domain, its missing parts supplied by reference TRBV5-6 and TRBJ2-3, is DAGVTQSPTHLIKTRGQQVTLRCSPKSGHDTVSWYQQALGQGPQFIFQYYEEEERQRGNFPDRFSGHQFPNYSSELNVNALLLGDSALYLCASSSTGDVTDTQYFGPGTRLTVL.

This chain connects TRBV28 to TRBJ2-3; possible D gene TRBD2, 5 bases. V lost 2 bases and J lost 5, with 8 bases in between. Germline V gives CDR1 MDHEN, CDR2 SYDVKM. This CDR3 is built from 13 residues. The CDR3 region is CASSLAGQDTQYF. The CDR3 coding sequence is TGTGCCAGCAGTTTAGCGGGTCAAGATACGCAGTATTTT.

This rearrangement joins TRBV11-2 to TRBJ2-2; D might be TRBD1 (5 bases). Looked up from germline, CDR1 is SGHAT and CDR2 is FQNNGV. Trimming cost V 5 bases and J 6 bases, with 7 bases left between them. This CDR3 contains 12 residues. The CDR3 region is CASSPRAGELFF. The DNA for the CDR3 is TGTGCCAGCAGCCCCAGGGCCGGGGAGCTGTTTTTT.

The chain employs TRBV10-3 and TRBJ2-3; maybe TRBD1 (6 bases). The V gene's germline CDR1 is ENHRY and CDR2 SYGVKD. The V end lost 7 bases, the J end lost 0 bases, and 8 bases lay between the germline ends. The CDR3 totals 13 residues. CDR3 nucleotide sequence: TGTGCCATCAAACAGGGAAGCACAGATACGCAGTATTTT. As protein: CAIKQGSTDTQYF.

The gene calls are TRBV5-4 and TRBJ1-1; maybe TRBD1 (5 bases). The CDR3 length is 14 residues. Deletions cut 0 bases from V and 1 base from J, with 7 bases between. CDR1 SGHNT and CDR2 YYREEE come from the germline V gene (reference sequence). In DNA form, the CDR3 reads TGTGCCAGCAGCTTGGCCCAGGGGAACACTGAAGCTTTCTTT. As protein: CASSLAQGNTEAFF.

The genes are TRBV14 and TRBJ2-3; no firm D call. The germline gives CDR1 SGHDN, CDR2 FVKESK. Deletions cut 1 base from V and 7 bases from J, with 9 bases between. The CDR3 totals 13 residues. The CDR3 DNA reads as TGTGCCAGCAGCCAAGTCAGCTCGAATACGCAGTATTTT. Amino acid sequence: CASSQVSSNTQYF. Variable domain in full (rest from reference TRBV14 and TRBJ2-3): EAGVTQFPSHSVIEKGQTVTLRCDPISGHDNLYWYRRVMGKEIKFLLHFVKESKQDESGMPNNRFLAERTGGTYSTLKVQPAELEDSGVYFCASSQVSSNTQYFGPGTRLTVL.

The J gene is TRBJ1-5, the V gene TRBV28; the D is unclear. CDR3 length: 13 residues. In germline, CDR1 is MDHEN, CDR2 SYDVKM. Trimming took off 3 bases at V and 4 bases at J, with 7 bases between the two ends. The CDR3 region is CASSFSGNQPQHF. DNA of the CDR3: TGTGCCAGCAGTTTCTCTGGGAATCAGCCCCAGCATTTT.

The genes are TRBV5-4 and TRBJ2-2; D not certain. Looked up from germline, CDR1 is SGHNT and CDR2 is YYREEE (reference sequence). CDR3 length equals 12 residues. Trimming took off 5 bases at V and 1 base at J, with 3 bases between the two ends. In nucleotides, the CDR3 is TGTGCCAGCAGAGGGAACACCGGGGAGCTGTTTTTT. It specifies CASRGNTGELFF.

V is TRBV28 and J is TRBJ2-2; 13 nucleotides align to TRBD2. V was clipped by 5 bases and J by 5 bases; unmatched bases: 8. CDR1 and CDR2 from the germline V gene are MDHEN and SYDVKM. CDR3 size: 17 residues. The DNA for the CDR3 is TGTGCCAGCAGTGGACTAGCGGGAGTAGGGGAAACCGGGGAGCTGTTTTTT. This codes for CASSGLAGVGETGELFF.

This chain links TRBV5-6 with TRBJ2-5; 8 bases match TRBD2. This CDR3 is 14 amino acids long. Germline assignment: CDR1 SGHDT and CDR2 YYEEEE. V was clipped by 3 bases and J by 3 bases; unmatched bases: 4. CDR3 protein: CASSWKAGEETQYF. DNA of the CDR3: TGTGCCAGCAGCTGGAAAGCGGGAGAAGAGACCCAGTACTTC.

The count of this clone is one. V gene TRBV12-5 combines with J gene TRBJ1-2, with 8 bases that match TRBD1. The CDR3 loop spans 18 amino acids. Per germline, CDR1 LGHNT and CDR2 FRNRAP. The V and J ends lost 0 bases and 4 bases, in that order; junction bases with no gene match: 13. The CDR3 here is CASGLVMGQVPPSYGYTF. DNA for the CDR3: TGTGCTAGTGGTTTGGTAATGGGACAGGTCCCTCCATCCTATGGCTACACCTTC.

The J gene is TRBJ1-5, the V gene TRBV27, with TRBD1 matching over 10 bases. V shed 5 bases and J 5 bases; nucleotides not matched to a gene: 15. The CDR3 loop spans 18 amino acids. Germline V gives CDR1 MNHEY, CDR2 SMNVEV (reference sequence). The CDR3 nucleotides read TGTGCCAGCAGTCCAGACAGGGGGCGAGGTTGGTGGGATCAGCCCCAGCATTTT. Translation: CASSPDRGRGWWDQPQHF.

This clone was counted a few times. The chain carries TRBV29-1 and TRBJ1-2; 7 positions agree with TRBD1. V was clipped by 4 bases and J by 4 bases; unmatched bases: 6. This CDR3 comprises 13 residues. Germline CDR1 and CDR2: SQVTM and ANQGSEA. The CDR3 loop is CSVADRSSYGYTF. CDR3 sequence (DNA): TGCAGCGTTGCGGACAGGAGCAGCTATGGCTACACCTTC.

This chain uses TRBV6-1 with TRBJ1-5; tentatively, D is TRBD1 (6 bases). Germline CDR1 reads MNHNS; CDR2 reads SASEGT. Trimming removed 6 bases from V and 1 base from J, with 10 bases in between. The CDR3 loop spans 14 amino acids. CDR3 amino acids: CASRITGSNQPQHF. The CDR3 nucleotides read TGTGCCAGCAGGATAACAGGGAGCAATCAGCCCCAGCATTTT.

The rearrangement joins TRBV28 to TRBJ1-5, with unresolved D. Between the trimmed V and J ends, which lost 2 bases and 2 bases, there was a span of 4 bases. The germline V gene encodes CDR1 MDHEN and CDR2 SYDVKM. The CDR3 is 13 amino acids. CDR3 nucleotide sequence: TGTGCCAGCAGTTTACTTGGCAATCAGCCCCAGCATTTT. This encodes CASSLLGNQPQHF.

The rearrangement uses TRBV27 and TRBJ1-2, with a weak D call TRBD1 (5 bases). This CDR3 region has 15 residues. Germline CDR1 reads MNHEY; CDR2 reads SMNVEV (reference sequence). V lost 10 bases and J 0 bases, leaving 18 bases between the germline ends. The CDR3 sequence is CATRLTWDPNYGYTF. The DNA for the CDR3 is TGTGCCACCAGACTTACGTGGGACCCTAACTATGGCTACACCTTC.

This chain uses TRBV5-6 with TRBJ2-7, with D perhaps TRBD1 (5 bases). The CDR3 contains 15 residues. Germline-derived CDR1 and CDR2 are SGHDT and YYEEEE. Trimming stripped 3 bases from V and 4 bases from J, with 17 bases between. The CDR3 here is CASSYPRTRAYEQYF. CDR3 sequence (DNA): TGTGCCAGCAGCTATCCCCGGACACGGGCATACGAGCAGTACTTC.

The V call is TRBV5-6, the J call TRBJ1-4; the D gene is possibly TRBD1 (5 bases). CDR3 length: 15 residues. CDR1 SGHDT and CDR2 YYEEEE come from the germline V gene. V dropped 3 bases and J dropped 2 bases, with 11 bases sitting between them. The CDR3 region is CASSSQGETNEKLFF. The CDR3 DNA is TGTGCCAGCAGCTCTCAGGGAGAGACTAATGAAAAACTGTTTTTT.

The CDR3 DNA reads TGTGCCAGCAGCTTAGCAGGTAACGGCGGCTACACCTTC. Translation gives CASSLAGNGGYTF. The chain carries TRBV7-9 and TRBJ1-2; no firm D call. Germline CDR1 reads SEHNR; CDR2 reads FQNEAQ (reference sequence). This CDR3 comprises 13 residues. Between the trimmed V and J ends, which lost 0 bases and 8 bases, there was a span of 10 bases.

The chain couples TRBV6-6 to TRBJ2-7; TRBD2 matches 9 bases. With 7 bases clipped from V and 3 bases from J, the junction kept 4 bases outside the gene matches. The CDR3 sequence is 13 residues long. Looked up from germline, CDR1 is MNHNY and CDR2 is SVGAGI (reference sequence). CDR3 protein: CASKGLANYEQYF. The CDR3 DNA reads as TGTGCCAGCAAGGGACTAGCAAACTACGAGCAGTACTTC.

The chain carries TRBV6-5 and TRBJ2-5; no definite D call. With 7 bases removed from V and 1 base from J, the gap between germline ends came to 10 bases. Looked up from germline, CDR1 is MNHEY and CDR2 is SVGAGI. The CDR3 covers 13 residues. The CDR3 is CASTKDSQETQYF. CDR3 nucleotides: TGTGCCAGCACCAAAGACTCCCAAGAGACCCAGTACTTC.

In this sample, this clone turned up many times. This chain joins TRBV28 and TRBJ2-7; TRBD1 matches 9 bases. From germline, CDR1 is MDHEN and CDR2 SYDVKM. The length of the CDR3 is 12 residues. Trimming removed 5 bases from V and 10 bases from J; junction bases left unmatched: 6. CDR3 coding DNA: TGTGCCAGCAGTCGGACAGGGGAGCTTCAGTACGTC. As protein: CASSRTGELQYV.

This chain links TRBV6-5 with TRBJ2-7; weak D call: TRBD2 (6 bases). V was pared by 6 bases and J by 5 bases, with 20 bases between. Germline assignment: CDR1 MNHEY and CDR2 SVGAGI. This CDR3 has 15 amino acids. The CDR3 reads CASSPQSGEWDEQYF. DNA for the CDR3: TGTGCCAGCAGCCCTCAGTCGGGGGAGTGGGACGAGCAGTACTTC.

V gene TRBV7-2 combines with J gene TRBJ2-5; D is unresolved. The V gene's germline CDR1 is SGHTA and CDR2 FQGNSA. Trimming took off 1 base at V and 1 base at J, with 7 bases between the two ends. The CDR3 totals 14 residues. CDR3 DNA: TGTGCCAGCAGCTTAGGAGGCATCCAAGAGACCCAGTACTTC. Amino acid sequence: CASSLGGIQETQYF.